The clone carrying this T cell receptor (beta chain) was observed at least ten times. The source of the sample is a study of T cells in Graves' hyperthyroidism and ophthalmopathy. TCR beta CDR3 regions were amplified from RNA. The HTBI primer set served for first-round RT-PCR of the TCR CDR3. TCRdb fed the multiplex PCR reads into MiXCR, producing one record per CDR3 protein. The sample includes 300,000 to 450,000 distinct CDR3 sequences, 15% to 19% of them seen just once. V was clipped by 5 bases and J by 1 base, with 20 bases between them. The CDR3 extends over 18 amino acids. The germline CDR1 and CDR2 sequences are MNHNS and SASEGT.

The gene calls are TRBV6-1 and TRBJ2-2; D gene ambiguous. Sequencing used blood. This TCR was sampled from a woman between 18 and 29 years old with Graves' hyperthyroidism that later progressed to Graves' ophthalmopathy. This chain's CDR3 is CASSTRSPTHGNTGELFF. DNA for the CDR3: TGTGCCAGCAGTACCCGATCCCCGACCCACGGGAACACCGGGGAGCTGTTTTTT.